The table lists the clone carrying this T cell receptor (beta chain) with many counts. Its cognate antigen is unknown. This sample was taken from a study of tumor and adjacent non-tumor tissue in lung cancer. Study-level information: Patients comprised roughly 12 adenocarcinoma, a couple of squamous cell carcinoma and 1 small cell lung cancer. Samples averaged roughly 4.2 million productive TCRbeta reads each. Overall study findings and caveats: Tumor TCR diversity, when higher, was linked to shorter survival. In normal lung, the top 100 clones were significantly more dominant than in tumor.

The template was RNA from unsorted bulk tissue. Germline assignment: CDR1 MDHEN and CDR2 SYDVKM. Unmatched junction bases numbered 6, after V lost 1 base and J lost 1 base. This CDR3 region has 16 residues. A modified ARM-PCR protocol with three rounds of nested PCR amplified TCRbeta. MiXCR, run by TCRdb on the multiplex PCR reads, gives a single entry per CDR3 protein. The sample includes 90,000 to 110,000 distinct CDR3 sequences, roughly 73% seen only once; the top ten take about 39%. The TCR comes from a woman aged 55-69 years with non-small cell lung cancer. This chain links TRBV28 with TRBJ2-5; 7 bases line up with TRBD1. Sequenced: lung tumor tissue. The CDR3 spells CASSLSSGTAQETQYF. DNA for the CDR3: TGTGCCAGCAGTTTATCTTCCGGGACAGCCCAAGAGACCCAGTACTTC.